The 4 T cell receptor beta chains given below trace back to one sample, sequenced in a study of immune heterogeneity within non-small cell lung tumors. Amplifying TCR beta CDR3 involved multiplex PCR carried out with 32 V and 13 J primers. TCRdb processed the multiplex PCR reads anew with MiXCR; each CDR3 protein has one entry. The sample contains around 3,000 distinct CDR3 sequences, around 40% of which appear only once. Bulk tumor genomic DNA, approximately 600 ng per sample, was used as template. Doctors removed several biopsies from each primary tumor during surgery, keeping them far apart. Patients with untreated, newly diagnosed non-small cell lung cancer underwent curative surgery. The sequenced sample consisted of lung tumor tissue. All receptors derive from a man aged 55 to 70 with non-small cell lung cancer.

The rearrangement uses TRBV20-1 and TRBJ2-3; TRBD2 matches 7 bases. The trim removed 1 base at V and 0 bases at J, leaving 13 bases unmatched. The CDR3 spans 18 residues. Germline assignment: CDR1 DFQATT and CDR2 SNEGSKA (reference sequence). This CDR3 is CSARGVGGVGGSTDTQYF. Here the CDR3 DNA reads TGCAGTGCTAGAGGTGTGGGCGGGGTGGGAGGGAGCACAGATACGCAGTATTTT.

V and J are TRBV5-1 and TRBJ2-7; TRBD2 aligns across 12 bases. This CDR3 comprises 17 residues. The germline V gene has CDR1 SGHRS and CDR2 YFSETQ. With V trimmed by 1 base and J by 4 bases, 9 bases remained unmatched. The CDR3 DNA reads TGCGCCAGCAGCTTGATAGCTAGCGGGAGGGCTGGGTACGAGCAGTACTTC. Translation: CASSLIASGRAGYEQYF.

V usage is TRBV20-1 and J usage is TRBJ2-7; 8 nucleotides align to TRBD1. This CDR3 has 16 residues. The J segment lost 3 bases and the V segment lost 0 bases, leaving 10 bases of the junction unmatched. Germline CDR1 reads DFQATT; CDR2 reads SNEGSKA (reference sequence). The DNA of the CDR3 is TGCAGTGCTAGAGATTTTTTGGGGACAGGTGACTACGAGCAGTACTTC. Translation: CSARDFLGTGDYEQYF.

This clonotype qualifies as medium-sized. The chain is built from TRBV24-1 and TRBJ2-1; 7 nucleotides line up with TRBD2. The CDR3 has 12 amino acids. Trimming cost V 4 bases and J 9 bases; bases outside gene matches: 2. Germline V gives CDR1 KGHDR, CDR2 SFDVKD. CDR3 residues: CATSEGGSEQFF. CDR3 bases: TGTGCCACCAGTGAGGGCGGGAGTGAGCAGTTCTTC.